One and the same sample provided the 10 T cell receptor beta chains below, sequenced in a study of blood T cell repertoires in COVID-19. The repertoire was sequenced with immunoSEQ multiplex PCR; TCRdb's copy has only in-frame clones and lacks some. The sample holds tens of thousands of clones, about 86% seen once. The sample taken for sequencing was peripheral blood. These TCRs come from a man at least 80 years old with COVID-19, enrolled during active disease.

This clone was found once. This sequence joins TRBV13 and TRBJ2-1, with TRBD1 matching 7 bases. Trimming cost V 5 bases and J 6 bases; bases outside gene matches: 10. Looked up from germline, CDR1 is PRHDT and CDR2 is FYEKMQ (reference sequence). The CDR3 has 15 amino acids. The CDR3 region has the DNA TGTGCCAGCAGCCCCAACAGGGGTCCGACCAATGAGCAGTTCTTC. Translating gives CASSPNRGPTNEQFF. The variable domain in full, completed from reference TRBV13 and TRBJ2-1, reads AAGVIQSPRHLIKEKRETATLKCYPIPRHDTVYWYQQGPGQDPQFLISFYEKMQSDKGSIPDRFSAQQFSDYHSELNMSSLELGDSALYFCASSPNRGPTNEQFFGPGTRLTVL.

The genes are TRBV7-2 and TRBJ2-3; D remains unclear. The CDR3 extends over 13 amino acids. Germline V gives CDR1 SGHTA, CDR2 FQGNSA. V lost 5 bases and J lost 6, with 12 bases in between. Here the CDR3 reads CASSREFADTQYF. The DNA for the CDR3 is TGTGCCAGCAGCCGAGAGTTTGCGGATACGCAGTATTTT.

V is TRBV5-1 and J is TRBJ2-5, with 7 bases aligning to TRBD2. The CDR3 is 15 amino acids. Germline assignment: CDR1 SGHRS and CDR2 YFSETQ. With V trimmed by 4 bases and J by 5 bases, 11 bases remained unmatched. The CDR3 reads CASSPWGGAGETQYF. The DNA for the CDR3 is TGCGCCAGCAGCCCCTGGGGAGGGGCCGGTGAGACCCAGTACTTC.

The CDR3 nucleotides are TGTGCCTGGAGTGCGGGGGGGCAGGCCAAAAACATTCAGTACTTC. Its protein is CAWSAGGQAKNIQYF. V and J are TRBV30 and TRBJ2-4, with TRBD2 matching over 8 bases. Trimming at V came to 1 base and at J to 1 base, leaving 3 bases not matched to a gene. The CDR3 is 15 residues long. CDR1 is GTSNPN and CDR2 is SVGIG in the germline V gene (reference sequence).

The genes are TRBV25-1 and TRBJ1-2, with a possible D match to TRBD1 (6 bases). This CDR3 has 15 residues. Germline V lookup: CDR1 MGHDK, CDR2 SYGVNS. Trimming removed 3 bases at V and 3 bases at J, with 14 bases between. CDR3 sequence reads: CASSETGIIDYGYTF. CDR3 DNA: TGTGCCAGCAGTGAGACAGGAATAATAGACTATGGCTACACCTTC.

This CDR3 reads CASFTGGKSSYEQYF. CDR3 nucleotide sequence: TGTGCCAGCTTCACAGGAGGGAAATCCTCCTACGAGCAGTACTTC. This rearrangement joins TRBV28 to TRBJ2-7, with D possibly being TRBD2 (6 bases). Deletions cut 8 bases from V and 0 bases from J, with 17 bases between. The CDR3 length is 15 residues. From germline, CDR1 is MDHEN and CDR2 SYDVKM.

The gene calls are TRBV5-1 and TRBJ2-2; the match to TRBD1 covers 9 bases. The junction had 4 bases not matched to a gene; V was cut back by 2 bases and J by 2 bases. The CDR3 loop spans 16 amino acids. CDR1 and CDR2 (germline): SGHRS, YFSETQ. The CDR3 here is CASSFGTGFNTGELFF. The DNA for the CDR3 is TGCGCCAGCAGCTTTGGGACAGGGTTCAACACCGGGGAGCTGTTTTTT. The variable domain in full, with the rest retrieved from reference TRBV5-1 and TRBJ2-2, is KAGVTQTPRYLIKTRGQQVTLSCSPISGHRSVSWYQQTPGQGLQFLFEYFSETQRNKGNFPGRFSGRQFSNSRSEMNVSTLELGDSALYLCASSFGTGFNTGELFFGEGSRLTVL.

The gene calls are TRBV11-2 and TRBJ1-1; 8 bases are a match to TRBD1. The ends lost 5 bases at V and 1 base at J; junction bases unmatched: 12. CDR3 length equals 17 residues. The germline V gene encodes CDR1 SGHAT and CDR2 FQNNGV. DNA of the CDR3: TGTGCCAGCAGCCCCGGACAGGGAGGTAGGTGGAACACTGAAGCTTTCTTT. Its protein product is CASSPGQGGRWNTEAFF.

This clone came up a few times. The chain carries TRBV21-1 and TRBJ1-5; TRBD1, as called in the table, went unchecked against the DNA. TRBV21-1 is a pseudogene locus. This CDR3 comprises 15 residues. CDR3 coding DNA: TGTGCCAGCAGCTATACGACAGGGGGCGGCAAGCCCCAGCATTTT. This translates into CASSYTTGGGKPQHF.

The V and J genes are TRBV12-5 and TRBJ1-2; 7 bases fit TRBD1. CDR1 and CDR2 from the germline V gene are LGHNT and FRNRAP. CDR3 length: 13 amino acids. V gave up 6 bases and J gave up 4 bases; unmatched junction bases: 5. The CDR3 region has the DNA TGTGCTAGTGGCCCCACAGGGGTCTATGGCTACACCTTC. Amino acids: CASGPTGVYGYTF.